This T cell receptor beta chain was retrieved from a study of response to subunit inactivated influenza vaccine. TCRdb re-analysed the RT-PCR reads in MiXCR, keeping a single row per CDR3 protein. The sample yields over 450,000 distinct CDR3 sequences, 10% to 15% seen once. Study results and caveats: Each seasonal influenza vaccination, the authors suggested, recruits few new T cells.

V was pared by 1 base and J by 4 bases, with 3 bases of the junction left unmatched. The CDR3 is 14 residues long. This clonotype was counted between two and nine times. Its target is unknown. V usage is TRBV12-3 or TRBV12-4 and J usage is TRBJ2-5; 7 bases fit TRBD1. This sequence was found in a man between 50 and 59 years old who received an inactivated influenza vaccine. Sequences were derived from PBMCs from blood, sampled about 40 days after vaccination. The CDR3 protein is CASSLGGGPETQYF. As DNA, the CDR3 is TGTGCCAGCAGTTTAGGAGGGGGCCCAGAGACCCAGTACTTC.